The clone carrying this T cell receptor beta chain appeared many times. The data belong to a study of molecular identifiers for immune sequencing clone quantification. TCR libraries were built in bulk with a published protocol and specific TCR primers. TCRdb re-derived calls from the PCR reads in MiXCR, one entry per CDR3 protein. The table includes approximately 670,000 distinct CDR3 sequences, about 20% detected once. This CDR3 has 13 amino acids. The germline V and J ends were trimmed by 4 bases and 5 bases, with 11 bases remaining between them. The germline gives CDR1 SGHDT, CDR2 YYEEEE. What was sequenced was naive CD8+ T cells from blood, with Jurkat cell RNA spiked in. Subset meaning: FACS-sorted CD8+CD4-CCR7+CD45RA+ naive T cells. The genes are TRBV5-6 and TRBJ2-3; unclear D gene. This sequence was found in a human donor in good health. Some libraries in this study had Jurkat cell RNA spiked in. For the CDR3, the DNA is TGTGCCAGCAGCCCTGGGGATTTAGATACGCAGTATTTT. Protein: CASSPGDLDTQYF.